The 14 T cell receptor beta chains in this list originate from one sample, sequenced in a study of a mutant IDH1 vaccine in newly diagnosed glioma. These TCRs are of unknown antigen specificity. As to time point: week 35, safety follow-up. It was 300 ug of mutant IDH1 20-mer peptide that made up each vaccine dose, given with topical imiquimod. Using immunoSEQ multiplex PCR, the repertoire was profiled, and TCRdb retains in-frame clones only, with some absent. The sample shows 45,000 to 50,000 clones, 88% of them seen only once. The sequenced sample was PBMCs, obtained from a glioma patient whose treatment included an IDH1 peptide vaccine. Receptors originate from a woman aged 40 to 50 with glioma.

The chain employs TRBV10-2 and TRBJ1-1; no clear D. The CDR3 runs to 13 residues. Germline assignment: CDR1 WSHSY and CDR2 SAAADI. V lost 6 bases and J 1 base, leaving 9 bases between the germline ends. CDR3 protein: CASRSRGNTEAFF. Written as DNA, the CDR3 is TGCGCCAGCAGGTCGCGGGGGAACACTGAAGCTTTCTTT.

The rearrangement joins TRBV15 to TRBJ2-5; D tentatively fits TRBD1 or TRBD2 (6 bases each). Germline V gene sequence: CDR1 LNHNV, CDR2 YYDKDF (reference sequence). V was trimmed by 1 base and J by 4 bases, leaving 16 bases between them. The CDR3 has 16 amino acids. This CDR3 reads CATSRAGRQVSETQYF. CDR3 DNA sequence: TGTGCCACCAGCAGAGCCGGGAGACAGGTGTCAGAGACCCAGTACTTC. Full variable domain (outside the CDR3, taken from reference TRBV15 and TRBJ2-5): DAMVIQNPRYQVTQFGKPVTLSCSQTLNHNVMYWYQQKSSQAPKLLFHYYDKDFNNEADTPDNFQSRRPNTSFCFLDIRSPGLGDTAMYLCATSRAGRQVSETQYFGPGTRLLVL.

The genes are TRBV7-2 and TRBJ1-1; 8 bases agree with TRBD1. The germline gives CDR1 SGHTA, CDR2 FQGNSA. The V segment lost 0 bases and the J segment 1 base; nucleotides outside the gene matches: 7. The length of the CDR3 is 17 residues. Here the CDR3 reads CASSLASTGVGNTEAFF. Written as DNA, the CDR3 is TGTGCCAGCAGCTTAGCCTCGACAGGGGTGGGGAACACTGAAGCTTTCTTT. The complete variable domain, with remaining parts taken from reference TRBV7-2 and TRBJ1-1, reads GAGVSQSPSNKVTEKGKDVELRCDPISGHTALYWYRQSLGQGLEFLIYFQGNSAPDKSGLPSDRFSAERTGGSVSTLTIQRTQQEDSAVYLCASSLASTGVGNTEAFFGQGTRLTVV.

The J gene is TRBJ2-3, the V gene TRBV15; D tentatively reads TRBD1 or TRBD2 (5 bases each). The CDR3 extends over 18 amino acids. V dropped 3 bases and J dropped 2 bases, with 21 bases sitting between them. Per the germline V gene, CDR1 is LNHNV and CDR2 is YYDKDF (reference sequence). CDR3 amino acids: CATSRRGSSLGVTDTQYF. In DNA, the CDR3 is TGTGCCACCAGCAGGAGAGGGTCTTCACTAGGGGTCACAGATACGCAGTATTTT.

The chain carries TRBV4-1 and TRBJ2-1; no definite D call. This CDR3 is built from 12 residues. V shed 0 bases and J shed 9 bases, with 6 bases lying between them. Germline CDR1 reads MGHRA; CDR2 reads YSYEKL. The DNA for the CDR3 is TGCGCCAGCAGCCAAGAGATTGGTGAGCAGTTCTTC. It yields the protein CASSQEIGEQFF.

The V call is TRBV27, the J call TRBJ1-1; D is ambiguous. Per germline, CDR1 MNHEY and CDR2 SMNVEV (reference sequence). This CDR3 has 14 residues. V was pared by 8 bases and J by 0 bases, with 13 bases between. The CDR3 reads CASRAGQLNTEAFF. CDR3 DNA sequence: TGTGCCAGCCGCGCCGGGCAGCTGAACACTGAAGCTTTCTTT.

The rearrangement uses TRBV6-5 and TRBJ1-2; D uncertain. Germline V gene lookup returns CDR1 MNHEY and CDR2 SVGAGI. The CDR3 spans 14 residues. V was cut by 6 bases and J by 2 bases, with 13 bases left in between. CDR3 coding DNA: TGTGCCAGCAGCTCTCAAGGCCTCAACTATGGCTACACCTTC. Translation gives CASSSQGLNYGYTF.

The chain couples TRBV10-3 to TRBJ2-7, with 8 bases aligning to TRBD1. The germline CDR1 and CDR2 sequences are ENHRY and SYGVKD. V was pared by 10 bases and J by 2 bases, with 7 bases of the junction left unmatched. This CDR3 has 13 residues. CDR3 sequence: CATSPQGAYEQYF. CDR3 DNA: TGTGCCACCTCCCCACAGGGGGCCTACGAGCAGTACTTC.

The CDR3 coding sequence is TGTGCCATCAGTCAGAAGAACACTGAAGCTTTCTTT. It yields the protein CAISQKNTEAFF. The chain is built from TRBV10-3 and TRBJ1-1; D unresolved. In germline, CDR1 is ENHRY, CDR2 SYGVKD. Trimming left V 5 bases short and J 1 base short, with 5 bases between. The CDR3 length is 12 residues.

The rearrangement uses TRBV5-1 and TRBJ1-1; D gene uncertain. Germline assignment: CDR1 SGHRS and CDR2 YFSETQ. Between the trimmed V and J ends, which lost 0 bases and 4 bases, there was a span of 13 bases. The CDR3 runs to 15 residues. The DNA for the CDR3 is TGCGCCAGCAGCTTGGGTGAGGTATCGGGCACTGAAGCTTTCTTT. It is translated as CASSLGEVSGTEAFF.

This chain's CDR3 is CASSSIGDQPQHF. The CDR3 DNA is TGTGCCAGCAGTTCGATAGGAGATCAGCCCCAGCATTTT. The chain recombines TRBV2 with TRBJ1-5; D uncertain. This CDR3 comprises 13 residues. The germline V gene encodes CDR1 SNHLY and CDR2 FYNNEI. V was shortened by 5 bases and J by 5 bases, with 10 bases between the two germline ends.

The chain carries TRBV7-9 and TRBJ1-2; tentatively, D is TRBD1 (5 bases). This CDR3 has 14 amino acids. In germline, CDR1 is SEHNR, CDR2 FQNEAQ (reference sequence). V lost 5 bases, J lost 1 base, and 11 bases lay in between. The CDR3 loop reads CASSPVGGNYGYTF. The CDR3 DNA sequence: TGTGCCAGCAGCCCCGTCGGGGGTAACTATGGCTACACCTTC.

The CDR3 DNA reads as TGTGCCAGCAGCCCTACTAGCGGGGGGCAGGGGACCCAGTACTTC. Amino acid sequence: CASSPTSGGQGTQYF. The chain recombines TRBV7-2 with TRBJ2-5; 12 bases align to TRBD2. Germline CDR1 SGHTA, CDR2 FQGNSA. This CDR3 is built from 15 residues. The trim removed 5 bases at V and 7 bases at J, leaving 8 bases unmatched.

The chain links TRBV28 to TRBJ1-2; D might be TRBD1 (5 bases). The germline V gene has CDR1 MDHEN and CDR2 SYDVKM. This CDR3 is built from 15 residues. V was trimmed by 1 base and J by 1 base, leaving 10 bases between them. The CDR3: CASSLSLGGNYGYTF. For the CDR3, the DNA is TGTGCCAGCAGTTTATCGCTGGGGGGTAACTATGGCTACACCTTC.